This TCR beta chain was profiled in a study of blood T cell repertoires in COVID-19. For the study at large: Some COVID-19 samples were acute and others convalescent; all came from the United States, Italy and Spain. Nucleic acid was either cDNA or gDNA, and it came from T cells, B-cell-depleted T cells, or PBMCs.

Trimming took off 5 bases at V and 1 base at J, with 8 bases between the two ends. CDR3 length: 13 residues. Worth noting for this clone: Other DNA variants within this sample encode the same CDR3.

The authors' processing: Amplified reference gene primers provided the basis for estimating nucleated cell counts. TCRdb keeps only in-frame clones here, not all; method: immunoSEQ multiplex PCR. V and J calls and clone size follow that table, whereas D and trimming were derived from the DNA. The sample has roughly 260,000 clones, 86% seen once; the top ten hold over 7.5%. The chain carries TRBV12-3 or TRBV12-4 and TRBJ1-1; a possible D gene is TRBD1 (6 bases). Material: peripheral blood. The sequence was obtained from a man aged 35 to 55 who had recovered from COVID-19. In DNA, the CDR3 is TGTGCCAGCAGTCTACAGGGGAACACTGAAGCTTTCTTT. Protein sequence: CASSLQGNTEAFF.